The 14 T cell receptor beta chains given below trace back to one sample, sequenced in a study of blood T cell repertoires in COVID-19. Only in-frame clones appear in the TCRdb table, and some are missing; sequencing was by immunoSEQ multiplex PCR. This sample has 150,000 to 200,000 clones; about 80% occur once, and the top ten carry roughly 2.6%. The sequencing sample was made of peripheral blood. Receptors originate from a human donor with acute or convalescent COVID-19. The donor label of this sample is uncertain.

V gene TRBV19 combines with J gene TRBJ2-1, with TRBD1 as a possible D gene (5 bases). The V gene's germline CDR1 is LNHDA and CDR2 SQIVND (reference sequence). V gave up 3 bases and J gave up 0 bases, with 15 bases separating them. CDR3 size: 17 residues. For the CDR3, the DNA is TGTGCCAGTAGTATGGGGCCCACCTGGAGCTCCTACAATGAGCAGTTCTTC. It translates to CASSMGPTWSSYNEQFF.

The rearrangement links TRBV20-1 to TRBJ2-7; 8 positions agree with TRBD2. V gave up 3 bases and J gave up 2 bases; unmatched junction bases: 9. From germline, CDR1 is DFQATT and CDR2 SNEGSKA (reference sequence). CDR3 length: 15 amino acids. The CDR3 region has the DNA TGCAGTGCTAGTGGGCTAGCGGGTGGGGCCTACGAGCAGTACTTC. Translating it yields CSASGLAGGAYEQYF.

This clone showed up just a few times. The CDR3 is CARIVRADTQYF. CDR3 nucleotides: TGTGCCAGGATTGTTCGGGCAGATACGCAGTATTTT. The chain combines TRBV12-3 or TRBV12-4 with TRBJ2-3; no clear D gene. The V and J ends lost 9 bases and 4 bases respectively, with 11 bases between them. This CDR3 has 12 residues.

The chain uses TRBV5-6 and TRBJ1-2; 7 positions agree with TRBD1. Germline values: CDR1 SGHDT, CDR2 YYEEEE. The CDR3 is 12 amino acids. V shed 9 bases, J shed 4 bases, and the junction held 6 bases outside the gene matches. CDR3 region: CATSRDSYGYTF. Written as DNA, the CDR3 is TGTGCCACCTCCCGGGACAGCTATGGCTACACCTTC.

The CDR3 bases are TGTGCCAGCAGCCGGGACTCAGGTCGGGGAAACACCATATATTTT. This gives the protein CASSRDSGRGNTIYF. The V gene is TRBV28, the J gene TRBJ1-3; the D gene is possibly TRBD1 (5 bases). Trimming cost V 6 bases and J 4 bases, with 16 bases left between them. Germline CDR1 reads MDHEN; CDR2 reads SYDVKM. The CDR3 totals 15 residues.

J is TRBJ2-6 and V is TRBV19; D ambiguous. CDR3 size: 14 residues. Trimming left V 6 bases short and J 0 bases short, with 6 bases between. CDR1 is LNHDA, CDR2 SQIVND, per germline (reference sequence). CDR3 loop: CASRGHSGANVLTF. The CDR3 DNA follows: TGTGCCAGTAGGGGCCACTCTGGGGCCAACGTCCTGACTTTC.

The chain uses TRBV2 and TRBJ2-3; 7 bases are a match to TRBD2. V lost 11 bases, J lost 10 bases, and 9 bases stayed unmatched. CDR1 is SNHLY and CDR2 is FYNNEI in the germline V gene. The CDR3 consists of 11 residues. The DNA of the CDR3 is TGTGCCGGCTCCGCGGGGAGGGCGCAGTATTTT. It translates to CAGSAGRAQYF.

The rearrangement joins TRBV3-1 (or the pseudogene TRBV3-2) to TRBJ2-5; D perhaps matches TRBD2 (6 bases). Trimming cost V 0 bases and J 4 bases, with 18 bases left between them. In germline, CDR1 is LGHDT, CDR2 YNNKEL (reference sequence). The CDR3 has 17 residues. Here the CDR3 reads CASSQERSAGRGETQYF. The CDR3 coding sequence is TGTGCCAGCAGCCAAGAAAGGTCGGCAGGGCGGGGAGAGACCCAGTACTTC.

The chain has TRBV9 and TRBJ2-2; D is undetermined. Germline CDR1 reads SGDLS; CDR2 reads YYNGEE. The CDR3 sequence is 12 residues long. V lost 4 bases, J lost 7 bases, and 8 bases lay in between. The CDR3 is CASSYYGGELFF. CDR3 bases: TGTGCCAGCAGCTACTACGGCGGGGAGCTGTTTTTT.

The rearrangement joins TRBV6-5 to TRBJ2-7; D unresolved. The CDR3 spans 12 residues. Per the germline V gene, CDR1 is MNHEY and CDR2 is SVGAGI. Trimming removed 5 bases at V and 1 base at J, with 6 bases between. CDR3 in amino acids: CASSRWSYEQYF. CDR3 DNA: TGTGCCAGCAGTCGGTGGTCCTACGAGCAGTACTTC.

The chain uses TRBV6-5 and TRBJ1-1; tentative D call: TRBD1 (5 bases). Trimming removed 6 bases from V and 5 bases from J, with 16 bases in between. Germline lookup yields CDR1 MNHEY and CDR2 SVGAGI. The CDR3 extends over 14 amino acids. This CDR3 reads CASSPTGGRTEAFF. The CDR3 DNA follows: TGTGCCAGCAGCCCAACGGGGGGTAGGACTGAAGCTTTCTTT.

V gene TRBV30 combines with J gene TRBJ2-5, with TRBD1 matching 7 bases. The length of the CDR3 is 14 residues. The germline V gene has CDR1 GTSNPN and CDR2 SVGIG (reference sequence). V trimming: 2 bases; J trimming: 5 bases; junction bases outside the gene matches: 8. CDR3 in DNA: TGTGCCTGGAGTTCGGACAGGAGCTCGGAGACCCAGTACTTC. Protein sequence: CAWSSDRSSETQYF. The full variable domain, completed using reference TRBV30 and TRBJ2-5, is SQTIHQWPATLVQPVGSPLSLECTVEGTSNPNLYWYRQAAGRGLQLLFYSVGIGQISSEVPQNLSASRPQDRQFILSSKKLLLSDSGFYLCAWSSDRSSETQYFGPGTRLLVL.

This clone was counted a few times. CDR3 DNA sequence: TGTGCCAGCAGCCGGCGGTTTGGGAATCAGCCCCAGCATTTT. This codes for CASSRRFGNQPQHF. The V call is TRBV7-8, the J call TRBJ1-5, with D unresolved. Germline V gives CDR1 SGHVS, CDR2 FQNEAQ. The germline V and J ends were trimmed by 5 bases and 4 bases, with 12 bases remaining between them. This CDR3 comprises 14 residues.

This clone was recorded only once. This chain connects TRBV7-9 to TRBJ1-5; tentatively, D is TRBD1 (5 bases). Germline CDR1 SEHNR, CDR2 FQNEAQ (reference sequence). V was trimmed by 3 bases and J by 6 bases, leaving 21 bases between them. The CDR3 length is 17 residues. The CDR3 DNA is TGTGCCAGCAGCTTGGACACACAGGCCTCTGCGGCTCAGCCCCAGCATTTT. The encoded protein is CASSLDTQASAAQPQHF.